This T cell receptor beta chain was captured by sequencing in a study of response to subunit inactivated influenza vaccine. Study outcomes and limitations: It was the authors' suggestion that each seasonal influenza vaccination recruits few new T cells.

The CDR3 has 14 amino acids. The germline V gene encodes CDR1 SGHVS and CDR2 FQNEAQ. J lost 2 bases, V lost 6 bases, and 4 bases had no gene match. TCRdb passed the RT-PCR reads through MiXCR, listing each CDR3 protein once. The table shows about 180,000 distinct CDR3 sequences, with about 9.3% occurring only once. There are many counts of this clonotype. The antigen remains undetermined. The TCR sequence derives from a man in his fifties or sixties who received an inactivated influenza vaccine. Source: non-naive T cells sorted from PBMCs, taken on the day of vaccination. The gene calls are TRBV7-8 and TRBJ1-5; 7 bases agree with TRBD1. CDR3 amino acids: CASSRTGGNQPQHF. The CDR3 DNA is TGTGCCAGCAGTCGGACAGGAGGCAATCAGCCCCAGCATTTT.